This T cell receptor (beta chain) was identified during a study of early T cells in non-severe SARS-CoV-2 infection. Findings and limits, study-wide: Using VDJdb, the matching emphasized anti-spike CD8 responses while missing private and CD4 specificities.

MiXCR was run by TCRdb on the 5' RACE reads, yielding one entry per CDR3 protein. The data show tens of thousands of distinct CDR3 sequences, around 12% seen once. Turning to this clonotype: What it binds is unknown.

The CDR3 sequence is 16 residues long. Trimming shortened V by 1 base and J by 0 bases, and 13 bases separated the two germline ends. Germline values: CDR1 DFQATT, CDR2 SNEGSKA (reference sequence). The sequencing used whole blood, collected at baseline. J is TRBJ2-1 and V is TRBV20-1; D is perhaps TRBD2 (6 bases). The source of this sequence is an adult who was a healthcare worker with PCR-confirmed SARS-CoV-2 infection or an uninfected control (not recorded which). The donor label of this sample is uncertain. The CDR3 coding sequence is TGCAGTGCTAGAGCGGCTAGCGAGAGCTCCTACAATGAGCAGTTCTTC. Protein: CSARAASESSYNEQFF.